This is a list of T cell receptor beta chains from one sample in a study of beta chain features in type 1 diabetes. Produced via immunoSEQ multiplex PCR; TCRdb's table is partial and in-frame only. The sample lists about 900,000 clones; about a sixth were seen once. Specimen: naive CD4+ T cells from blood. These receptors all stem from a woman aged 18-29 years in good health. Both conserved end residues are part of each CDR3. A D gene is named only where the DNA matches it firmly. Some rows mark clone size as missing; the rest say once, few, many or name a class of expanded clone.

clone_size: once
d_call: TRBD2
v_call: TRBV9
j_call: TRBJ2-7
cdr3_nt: TGTGCCAGCAGCGTAGAGGGAGGGACCCACTACGAGCAGTACTTC
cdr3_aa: CASSVEGGTHYEQYF

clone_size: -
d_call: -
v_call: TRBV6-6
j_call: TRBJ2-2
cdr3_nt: TGTGCCAGCACCCGTACTACCACCGGGGAGCTGTTTTTT
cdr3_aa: CASTRTTTGELFF

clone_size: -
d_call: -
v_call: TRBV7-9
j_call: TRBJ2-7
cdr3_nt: TGTGCCAGCAGCGTAGGGGGGTATGGCGAGCAGTACTTC
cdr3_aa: CASSVGGYGEQYF

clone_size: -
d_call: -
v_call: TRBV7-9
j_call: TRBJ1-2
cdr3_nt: TGTGCCAGCAGTTTGGGACGGCGAGGGGGTGGCTACACCTTC
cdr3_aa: CASSLGRRGGGYTF

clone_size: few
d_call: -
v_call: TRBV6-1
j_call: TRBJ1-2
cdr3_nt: TGTGCCAGCCGGTTGGCCATCCTGTATGGCTACACCTTC
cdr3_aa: CASRLAILYGYTF

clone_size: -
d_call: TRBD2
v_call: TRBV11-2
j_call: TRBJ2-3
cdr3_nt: TGTGCCAGCAGACCAGCGGGAGGGCCGGTTTATACGCAGTATTTT
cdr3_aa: CASRPAGGPVYTQYF

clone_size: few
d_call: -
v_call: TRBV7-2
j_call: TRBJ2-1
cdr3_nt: TGTGCCAGCAGCTTTTCGGGCGCCCGAATCAATGAGCAGTTCTTC
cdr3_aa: CASSFSGARINEQFF

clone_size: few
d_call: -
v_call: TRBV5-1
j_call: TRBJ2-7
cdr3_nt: TGCGCCAGCAGCTTGGAAACCCAGGGGAGTCGCGAGCAGTACTTC
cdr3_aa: CASSLETQGSREQYF

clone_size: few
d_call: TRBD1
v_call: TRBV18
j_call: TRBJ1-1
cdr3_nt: TGTGCCAGCTCCGGCCAACAGGGGGAGGGGAACACTGAAGCTTTCTTT
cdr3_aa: CASSGQQGEGNTEAFF

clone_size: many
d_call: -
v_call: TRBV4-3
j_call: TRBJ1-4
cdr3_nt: TGCGCCAGCAGCCAGCTCCGGGACACGAGGGAAAAACTGTTTTTT
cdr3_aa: CASSQLRDTREKLFF

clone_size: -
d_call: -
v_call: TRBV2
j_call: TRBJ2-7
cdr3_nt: TGTGCCAGCAGGACCCTAGAAAGCGCTAACTACGAGCAGTACTTC
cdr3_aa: CASRTLESANYEQYF

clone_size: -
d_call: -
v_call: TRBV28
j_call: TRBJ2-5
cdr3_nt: TGTGCCAGCAGTTTTTTTGAGACCCAGTACTTC
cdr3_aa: CASSFFETQYF

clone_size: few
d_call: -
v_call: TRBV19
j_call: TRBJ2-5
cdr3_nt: TGTGCCAGTAACACGGGACGAATCCAAGAGACCCAGTACTTC
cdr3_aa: CASNTGRIQETQYF

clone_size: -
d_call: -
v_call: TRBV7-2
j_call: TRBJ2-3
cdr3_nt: TGTGCCAGCAGCTTAGGTTTGGGGAGTACAGATACGCAGTATTTT
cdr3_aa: CASSLGLGSTDTQYF

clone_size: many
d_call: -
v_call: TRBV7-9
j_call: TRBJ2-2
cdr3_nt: TGTGCCAGCAGCGCCTTCTCCGGGGAGCTGTTTTTT
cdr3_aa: CASSAFSGELFF

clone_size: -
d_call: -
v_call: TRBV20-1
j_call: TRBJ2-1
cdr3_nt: TGCAGTGCTAGTCTCAATGAGCAGTTCTTC
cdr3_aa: CSASLNEQFF

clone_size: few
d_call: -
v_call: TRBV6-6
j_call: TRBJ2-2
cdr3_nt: TGTGCCAGCAGTTATTTGGTGGGAAAGAACACCGGGGAGCTGTTTTTT
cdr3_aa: CASSYLVGKNTGELFF

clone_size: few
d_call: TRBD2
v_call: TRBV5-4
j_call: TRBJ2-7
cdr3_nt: TGTGCCAGCAGCTTGGGGGGACTAGCGGGAGTAGGCCCTTACGAGCAGTACTTC
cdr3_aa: CASSLGGLAGVGPYEQYF

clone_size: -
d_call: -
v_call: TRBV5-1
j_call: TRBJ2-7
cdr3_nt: TGCGCCAGCAGCTTGGCTTCGGGCGGAGGCTACGAGCAGTACTTC
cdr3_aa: CASSLASGGGYEQYF

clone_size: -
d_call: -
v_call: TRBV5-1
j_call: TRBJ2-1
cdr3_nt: TGCGCCAGCGGGTCGCGGAGCTCCTACAATGAGCAGTTCTTC
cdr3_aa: CASGSRSSYNEQFF

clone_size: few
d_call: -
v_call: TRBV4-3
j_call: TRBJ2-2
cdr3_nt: TGCGCCAGCAGCCAAATAGCGGTCGGGGAGCTGTTTTTT
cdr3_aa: CASSQIAVGELFF

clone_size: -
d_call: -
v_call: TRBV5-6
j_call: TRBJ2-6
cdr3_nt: TGTGCCAGCAGCTTCCAGAGCAACCCCGGGGCCAACGTCCTGACTTTC
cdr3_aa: CASSFQSNPGANVLTF

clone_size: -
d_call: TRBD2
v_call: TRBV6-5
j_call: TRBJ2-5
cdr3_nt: TGTGCCAGCAGTTATAGCGGGAGGTTAGAGACCCAGTACTTC
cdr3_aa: CASSYSGRLETQYF

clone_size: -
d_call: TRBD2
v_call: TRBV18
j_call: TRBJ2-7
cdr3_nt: TGTGCCAGCTCACCACTTGCGGGAGCAACCTACGAGCAGTACTTC
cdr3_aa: CASSPLAGATYEQYF

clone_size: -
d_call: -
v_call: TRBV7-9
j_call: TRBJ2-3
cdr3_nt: TGTGCCAGCAGCTTAGCGCAGCATAGCACAGATACGCAGTATTTT
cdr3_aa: CASSLAQHSTDTQYF

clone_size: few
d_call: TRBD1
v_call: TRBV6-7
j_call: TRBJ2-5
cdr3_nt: TGTGCCAGCAGTACACCGACAGGGCAAGAGACCCAGTACTTC
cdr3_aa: CASSTPTGQETQYF

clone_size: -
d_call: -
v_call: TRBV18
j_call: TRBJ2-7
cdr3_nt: TGTGCCAGCTCACCACAGCAGGGTACGCTGAACGAGCAGTACTTC
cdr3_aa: CASSPQQGTLNEQYF

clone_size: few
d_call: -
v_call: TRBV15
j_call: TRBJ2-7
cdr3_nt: TGTGCCACCAGCAGACCTACGGCAGGTGCCTACGAGCAGTACTTC
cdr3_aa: CATSRPTAGAYEQYF

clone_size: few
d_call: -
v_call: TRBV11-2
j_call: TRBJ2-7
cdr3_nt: TGTGCCAGCAGCTTAGATCAACCGGTTTGGAGGGGTGGCCACGAGCAGTACTTC
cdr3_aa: CASSLDQPVWRGGHEQYF

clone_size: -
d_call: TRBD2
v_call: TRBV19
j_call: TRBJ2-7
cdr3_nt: TGTGCCAGTAGCACTAGCGGGAGCTTCTCCGAGCAGTACTTC
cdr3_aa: CASSTSGSFSEQYF

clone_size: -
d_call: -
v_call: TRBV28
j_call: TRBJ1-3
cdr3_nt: TGTGCCAGCAGTTCCCCAAGAACTGGAAACACCATATATTTT
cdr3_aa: CASSSPRTGNTIYF

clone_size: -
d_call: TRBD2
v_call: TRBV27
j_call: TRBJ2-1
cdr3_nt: TGTGCCAGCAGTGAAATTACCGGGACTAGCGGTGATAATGAGCAGCTCTTC
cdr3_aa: CASSEITGTSGDNEQLF

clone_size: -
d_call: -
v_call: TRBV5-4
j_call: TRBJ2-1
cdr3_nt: TGCGCCAGCAGCCAAGAAAGGGTAGCGTTAAGTGAGCAGTTCTTC
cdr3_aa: CASSQERVALSEQFF

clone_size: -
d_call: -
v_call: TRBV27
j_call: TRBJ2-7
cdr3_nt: TGTGCCAGCAGTTCGGTCGCGACAGGGAGGTACGAGCAGTACTTC
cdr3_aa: CASSSVATGRYEQYF

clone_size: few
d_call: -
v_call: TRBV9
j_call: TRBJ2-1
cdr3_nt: TGTGCCAGCAGCCCGAGGTTAACCAAGAGCTCCTACAATGAGCAGTTCTTC
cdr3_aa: CASSPRLTKSSYNEQFF

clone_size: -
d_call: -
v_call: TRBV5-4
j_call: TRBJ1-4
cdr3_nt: TGTGCCAGCGGTATAATCAGGGATAATGAAAAACTGTTTTTT
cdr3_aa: CASGIIRDNEKLFF

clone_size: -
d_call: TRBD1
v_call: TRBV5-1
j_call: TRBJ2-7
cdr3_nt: TGCGCCAGCAGAACAGGACAGGTTTTCCACGAGCAGTACTTC
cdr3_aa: CASRTGQVFHEQYF

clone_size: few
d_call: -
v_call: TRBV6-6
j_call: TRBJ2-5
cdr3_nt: TGTGCCAGCAGGCTCACAGGGTTCATGTCAGAGACCCAGTACTTC
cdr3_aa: CASRLTGFMSETQYF

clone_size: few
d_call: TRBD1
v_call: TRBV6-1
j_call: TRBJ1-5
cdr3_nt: TGTGCCAGCAGTTCCGGACAGGGGGCTCAGCCCCAGCATTTT
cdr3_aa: CASSSGQGAQPQHF

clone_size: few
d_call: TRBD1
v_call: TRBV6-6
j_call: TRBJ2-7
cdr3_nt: TGTGCCAGCGAAGGACAGGTCTCCTACGAGCAGTACTTC
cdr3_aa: CASEGQVSYEQYF

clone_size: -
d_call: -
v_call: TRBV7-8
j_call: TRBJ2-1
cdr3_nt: TGTGCCAGCAGCCTATCCGGGACTCTCTCCAATGAGCAGTTCTTC
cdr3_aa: CASSLSGTLSNEQFF

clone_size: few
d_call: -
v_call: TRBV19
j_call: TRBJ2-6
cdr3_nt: TGTGCCAGCAGGGAGAGAGTGACTGGGGCCAACGTCCTGACTTTC
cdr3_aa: CASRERVTGANVLTF

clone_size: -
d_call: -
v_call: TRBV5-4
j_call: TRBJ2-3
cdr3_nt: TGTGCCAGCAGCTTGGGTTCTGGGGCAGATACGCAGTATTTT
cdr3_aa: CASSLGSGADTQYF

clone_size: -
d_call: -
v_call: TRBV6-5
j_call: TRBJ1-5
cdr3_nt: TGTGCCAGCAGTTACACTTCAGCTAATCAGCCCCAGCATTTT
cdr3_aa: CASSYTSANQPQHF

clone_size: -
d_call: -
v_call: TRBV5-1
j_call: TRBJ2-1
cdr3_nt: TGCGCCAGCAGCCTTTTGACAGACGACAATGAGCAGTTCTTC
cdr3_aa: CASSLLTDDNEQFF

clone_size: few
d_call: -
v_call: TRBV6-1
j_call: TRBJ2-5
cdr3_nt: TGTGCCAGCAGCGCCGGCCCTCATGTTGGGACCCAGTACTTC
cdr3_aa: CASSAGPHVGTQYF

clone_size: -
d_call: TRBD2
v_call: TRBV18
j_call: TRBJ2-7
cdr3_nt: TGTGCCAGCTCACCTTCGGGGGGGAGGGACCCCTACGAGCAGTACTTC
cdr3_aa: CASSPSGGRDPYEQYF

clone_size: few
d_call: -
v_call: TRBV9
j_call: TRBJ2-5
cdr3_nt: TGTGCCAGCAGCGTAGGTTTGGAAGAGACCCAGTACTTC
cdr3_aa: CASSVGLEETQYF

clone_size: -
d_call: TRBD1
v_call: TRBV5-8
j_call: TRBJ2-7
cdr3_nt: TGTGCCAGCAGCTCCCGACAGGGTCCCTACGAGCAGTACTTC
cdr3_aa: CASSSRQGPYEQYF

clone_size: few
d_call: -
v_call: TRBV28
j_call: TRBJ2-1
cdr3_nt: TGTGCCAGCAGTTTAAACCGGGAACAGTTCTTC
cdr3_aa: CASSLNREQFF

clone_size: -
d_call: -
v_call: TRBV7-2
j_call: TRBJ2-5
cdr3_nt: TGTGCCAGCCGGAGGGCGGGGCGGGAGACCCAGTACTTC
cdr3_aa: CASRRAGRETQYF

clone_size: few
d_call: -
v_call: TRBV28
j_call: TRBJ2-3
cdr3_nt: TGTGCCACTTTTTCTACGGGACCAGATACGCAGTATTTT
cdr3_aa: CATFSTGPDTQYF

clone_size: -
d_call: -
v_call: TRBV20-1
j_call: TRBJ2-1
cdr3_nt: TGCAGTGCTAAAGTTAATGAGCAGTTCTTC
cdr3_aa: CSAKVNEQFF